The 17 T cell receptor beta chains reported below all come from one sample, sequenced in a study of CD4 and CD8 cells across lung adenocarcinoma regions. Via MiXCR, TCRdb re-called the PCR reads, giving one row per CDR3 protein. Among under 30,000 distinct CDR3 sequences, more than 45% were seen once, and the ten largest hold about half. The sequencing sample was made of CD8+ T cells from the center of a lung tumor. The receptors originated from a male donor with lung adenocarcinoma. The CD4 and CD8 labels of this study may be unreliable.

The V and J genes are TRBV6-1 and TRBJ2-3, with 7 bases matching TRBD2. The J call may be in error: the DNA end matches TRBJ2-7 better. Germline assignment: CDR1 MNHNS and CDR2 SASEGT. This CDR3 is 16 amino acids long. CDR3 in amino acids: CASRGTGGSATDTQYF. The CDR3 coding sequence is TGTGCCAGCAGGGGGACTGGCGGGAGCGCCACAGATACGCAGTACTTC.

There are a few counts of this clonotype. The gene calls are TRBV7-2 and TRBJ2-7; maybe TRBD1 (6 bases). The germline gives CDR1 SGHTA, CDR2 FQGNSA. This CDR3 is built from 13 residues. The germline V and J ends were trimmed by 5 bases and 12 bases, with 20 bases remaining between them. The CDR3 loop is CASSPSGTLALYF. The CDR3, as DNA: TGTGCCAGCAGCCCCTCCGGGACATTGGCTTTGTACTTC.

This clonotype is termed medium-sized. The gene calls are TRBV27 and TRBJ2-5; the match to TRBD1 covers 10 bases. The better agreement between TRBJ2-7 and the DNA end casts doubt on the J call. The CDR3 is 16 residues long. CDR1 MNHEY and CDR2 SMNVEV come from the germline V gene (reference sequence). CDR3 loop: CASSGTRRTGGGEQYF. The CDR3 DNA follows: TGTGCCAGCAGTGGGACGAGGAGGACAGGGGGTGGCGAGCAGTACTTC.

The rearrangement uses TRBV6-1 and TRBJ2-1; 7 positions agree with TRBD2. Germline-derived CDR1 and CDR2 are MNHNS and SASEGT. Trimming removed 3 bases from V and 3 bases from J; junction bases left unmatched: 5. The CDR3 loop spans 15 amino acids. In nucleotides, the CDR3 is TGTGCCAGCAGTGAGGGCGGGAGTCGCTACAATGAGCAGTTCTTC. Protein sequence: CASSEGGSRYNEQFF.

A remark on this clonotype: Sequence at one end of the junction differs from germline and may be a read error. The rearrangement joins TRBV3-1 to TRBJ2-5; TRBD2 agrees at 10 bases. The DNA end lines up better with TRBJ2-7; the J call may be wrong. The CDR3 has 16 residues. CDR1 and CDR2 from the germline V gene are LGHDT and YNNKEL (reference sequence). The CDR3 reads CANSQGLAGVKHEQYF. The CDR3 coding sequence is TGTGCCAACAGCCAAGGGCTAGCGGGAGTTAAGCACGAGCAGTACTTC.

The chain uses TRBV25-1 and TRBJ2-2; 7 bases are shared with TRBD1. CDR1 MGHDK and CDR2 SYGVNS come from the germline V gene. V was clipped by 10 bases and J by 6 bases; unmatched bases: 5. CDR3 length equals 12 residues. CDR3 sequence (DNA): TGTGCCACAGGGGGTTTCCCCGGGGAGCTGTTTTTT. Encoded protein: CATGGFPGELFF.

The chain recombines TRBV10-3 with TRBJ2-1; 8 bases align to TRBD2. Germline V gene data show CDR1 as ENHRY and CDR2 as SYGVKD. The V segment lost 6 bases and the J segment 3 bases; nucleotides outside the gene matches: 4. CDR3 length: 14 amino acids. The CDR3 DNA sequence: TGTGCCATCAGAACTAGCGGCATCTACAATGAGCAGTTCTTC. Encoded protein: CAIRTSGIYNEQFF.

With regard to this clonotype: One junction end disagrees with the germline gene, perhaps due to a read error. This sequence joins TRBV4-2 and TRBJ2-4; 7 nucleotides align to TRBD2. The CDR3 loop spans 15 amino acids. Germline-derived CDR1 and CDR2 are LGHNA and YNFKEQ. The CDR3 DNA reads TGTGGCAGCAGCCAGGGTCTGAGGGACTACGATACTCAGTACTTC. Translation gives CGSSQGLRDYDTQYF.

This clonotype turned up a few times. This may come from a read error, since a much larger clone is one base off. The V and J genes are TRBV6-4 and TRBJ2-1; 7 bases line up with TRBD2. The J call is doubtful: the DNA matches TRBJ2-5 better. Germline loops: CDR1 MRHNA, CDR2 SNTAGT. This CDR3 contains 16 residues. In DNA form, the CDR3 reads TGTGCCAGCACCCCCCTCGGGGGGACGGATCTAGAGACCCAGTACTTC. It codes for CASTPLGGTDLETQYF.

A remark on this clonotype: One end of the junction does not line up with germline, which may come from a read error. V gene TRBV25-1 combines with J gene TRBJ2-3, with 8 bases fitting TRBD1. The end of the DNA aligns better with TRBJ2-7, so the J call may be wrong. The CDR3 length is 14 residues. Germline V gene sequence: CDR1 MGHDK, CDR2 SYGVNS. The CDR3 DNA reads TGCGCCAGCAGGGGGCTGGGAGCCAAAGACATGCAGTACTTC. This translates into CASRGLGAKDMQYF.

About this clonotype: An end of the junction does not agree with germline; a read error may underlie this. The chain links TRBV5-1 to TRBJ2-4; D possibly corresponds to TRBD1 (5 bases). Germline-derived CDR1 and CDR2 are SGHRS and YFSETQ. The CDR3 runs 16 residues. The CDR3 DNA reads TGCGCGAGCAGCCTCATGGGGCTGTGGGCCGAAAACACTCAGTACTTC. Protein sequence: CASSLMGLWAENTQYF.

This clonotype was detected a few times. A much bigger clone sits one base away, suggesting this may be a read error. CDR3 residues: CASSQDGLYNEQYF. The CDR3 bases are TGCGCCAGCAGCCAAGATGGACTATACAATGAGCAGTACTTC. V is TRBV4-1 and J is TRBJ2-4; D perhaps matches TRBD2 (6 bases). Trimming left V 0 bases short and J 13 bases short, with 16 bases between. This CDR3 is built from 14 residues. Germline V lookup: CDR1 MGHRA, CDR2 YSYEKL.

The V and J genes are TRBV10-3 and TRBJ2-5; TRBD1 matches at 7 bases. This CDR3 spans 16 amino acids. CDR1 and CDR2 from the germline V gene are ENHRY and SYGVKD. V lost 4 bases, J lost 4 bases, and 12 bases stayed unmatched. This CDR3 reads CAISVGATGLGETQYF. Here the CDR3 DNA reads TGTGCCATCAGTGTCGGAGCGACAGGGTTAGGAGAGACCCAGTACTTC.

The chain uses TRBV10-1 and TRBJ2-4; the match to TRBD2 covers 9 bases. The DNA matches TRBJ2-3 better at its end, which makes the J call doubtful. This CDR3 is built from 18 residues. Germline V CDR1 and CDR2: WNHNN, SYGVQD (reference sequence). DNA for the CDR3: TGCGCCAGCAGTACGACTAGCGGAGAACAGTGTGCCACAGACATTCAGTATTTT. This codes for CASSTTSGEQCATDIQYF.

CDR3 bases: TGTGCCAGCACAGGACTAGCGGGAAACACCGGGGAGCTGTTTTTT. It yields the protein CASTGLAGNTGELFF. The V gene is TRBV9, the J gene TRBJ2-2, with TRBD2 matching 12 bases. This CDR3 region has 15 residues. The junction had 2 bases not matched to a gene; V was cut back by 6 bases and J by 2 bases. Germline loops: CDR1 SGDLS, CDR2 YYNGEE. Variable domain in full (rest from reference TRBV9 and TRBJ2-2): DSGVTQTPKHLITATGQRVTLRCSPRSGDLSVYWYQQSLDQGLQFLIQYYNGEERAKGNILERFSAQQFPDLHSELNLSSLELGDSALYFCASTGLAGNTGELFFGEGSRLTVL.

J is TRBJ2-3 and V is TRBV7-6, with D unclear. The V gene lost 1 base and the J gene lost 6 bases, with 5 bases spanning the gap. Germline CDR1 and CDR2: SGHVS and FNYEAQ. The CDR3 length is 12 residues. CDR3 in amino acids: CASSLVGDTQYF. The CDR3 bases are TGTGCCAGCAGCTTAGTAGGTGATACGCAGTATTTT.

In regard to this clonotype: At one end the junction does not follow the germline gene, possibly because of a read error. The chain links TRBV6-1 to TRBJ2-3; 8 nucleotides agree with TRBD1. The J call may not be correct, given that the DNA end is closer to TRBJ2-7. The CDR3 has 16 amino acids. Per the germline V gene, CDR1 is MNHNS and CDR2 is SASEGT. In DNA, the CDR3 is TGTCCCAGCCGTGACGCGGGGACAGGAGCCGGGGACACGCAGTACTTC. Translated: CPSRDAGTGAGDTQYF.